This T cell receptor (beta chain) comes out of a study of T cell changes during pregnancy in multiple sclerosis. Data came from immunoSEQ multiplex PCR; TCRdb stores just in-frame clones and leaves some out. The sample records 60,000 to 65,000 clones, roughly 92% being singletons. This receptor was obtained from a female donor with multiple sclerosis, enrolled in a pregnancy study. The sample consisted of peripheral blood, taken in the second trimester of pregnancy.

The CDR3 loop reads CASTGGGTATNYGYTF. For the CDR3, the DNA is TGTGCCAGTACTGGAGGGGGGACAGCCACTAACTATGGCTACACCTTC. The rearrangement links TRBV7-8 to TRBJ1-2, with TRBD1 identical over 7 bases. V lost 9 bases and J lost 0; bases outside the gene matches: 13. This CDR3 is built from 16 residues. Germline V CDR1 and CDR2: SGHVS, FQNEAQ. The full variable domain, completed using reference TRBV7-8 and TRBJ1-2, is GAGVSQSPRYKVAKRGQDVALRCDPISGHVSLFWYQQALGQGPEFLTYFQNEAQLDKSGLPSDRFFAERPEGSVSTLKIQRTQQEDSAVYLCASTGGGTATNYGYTFGSGTRLTVV.